A single sample is the source of the 19 T cell receptor beta chains below, sequenced in a study of CD8+ T cells in alopecia areata. Reverse transcribed after extraction, RNA yielded cDNA as the sequencing template. Clones were read by immunoSEQ multiplex PCR, and TCRdb kept only the in-frame ones, dropping some. Here the sample spans roughly 150,000 clones, roughly three fifths being singletons. The sequenced sample was CD4+ T cells sorted from blood, obtained at week 0. The receptor source for this set is a human donor with alopecia areata.

This clone was seen a few times. The chain couples TRBV2 to TRBJ1-4, with D perhaps TRBD1 (5 bases). Trimming removed 6 bases from V and 4 bases from J, with 9 bases in between. This CDR3 contains 13 residues. Germline assignment: CDR1 SNHLY and CDR2 FYNNEI. DNA of the CDR3: TGTGCCAGCAGGGAACAGGTTAATGAAAAACTGTTTTTT. Protein sequence: CASREQVNEKLFF.

The V and J genes are TRBV5-6 and TRBJ2-1, with D tentatively TRBD2 (6 bases). The CDR3 totals 13 residues. The V gene's germline CDR1 is SGHDT and CDR2 YYEEEE. Trimming left V 2 bases short and J 7 bases short, with 10 bases between. Here the CDR3 reads CASSFGGENEQFF. The CDR3, as DNA: TGTGCCAGCAGCTTCGGGGGTGAAAATGAGCAGTTCTTC.

V is TRBV30 and J is TRBJ1-6; D is undetermined. Germline-derived CDR1 and CDR2 are GTSNPN and SVGIG (reference sequence). CDR3 size: 12 residues. Trimming took 4 bases from V and 0 from J, leaving 1 base between them. The CDR3 DNA is TGTGCCTGGACCTCCTATAATTCACCCCTCCACTTT. It codes for CAWTSYNSPLHF.

This CDR3 reads CASSQDSNQPQHF. The CDR3 bases are TGTGCCAGCTCCCAGGATAGCAATCAGCCCCAGCATTTT. V usage is TRBV18 and J usage is TRBJ1-5; no firm D call. V was clipped by 6 bases and J by 0 bases, with 6 bases between them. Germline CDR1 reads KGHSH; CDR2 reads LQKENI. The CDR3 totals 13 residues.

The chain links TRBV5-1 to TRBJ2-2; no clear D. The CDR3 is 13 amino acids. CDR1 SGHRS and CDR2 YFSETQ come from the germline V gene. Trimming took off 3 bases at V and 7 bases at J, with 10 bases between the two ends. The CDR3, as DNA: TGCGCCAGCAGCTCAACCTTGGGCGGGGAGCTGTTTTTT. The encoded protein is CASSSTLGGELFF.

V usage is TRBV30 and J usage is TRBJ2-5; D is unclear. Germline-derived CDR1 and CDR2 are GTSNPN and SVGIG (reference sequence). There are 11 residues in the CDR3. V was cut by 4 bases and J by 5 bases, with 8 bases left in between. In DNA, the CDR3 is TGTGCCTGGACCAAGCAGGAGACCCAGTACTTC. This translates into CAWTKQETQYF.

The rearrangement uses TRBV7-8 and TRBJ2-1, with 8 bases fitting TRBD2. Germline V gene lookup returns CDR1 SGHVS and CDR2 FQNEAQ. The CDR3 covers 16 residues. J gave up 2 bases and V 7 bases, and 10 bases lay outside the gene matches. The CDR3 nucleotides read TGTGCCAGCACCCGGAACCGGGGGGGTCCCTACAATGAGCAGTTCTTC. It yields the protein CASTRNRGGPYNEQFF.

This clone was seen a handful of times. This chain links TRBV6-7 with TRBJ1-3; D is unclear. TRBV6-7 is identified as an open reading frame with a role that is uncertain. The V gene lost 0 bases and the J gene lost 4 bases, with 16 bases spanning the gap. This CDR3 is built from 17 residues. The DNA of the CDR3 is TGTGCCAGCAGTTACTCGGGTCCTCGGGTGAACGGAAACACCATATATTTT. It translates to CASSYSGPRVNGNTIYF.

This chain connects TRBV29-1 to TRBJ1-1; no reliable D call. Looked up from germline, CDR1 is SQVTM and CDR2 is ANQGSEA. CDR3 size: 13 residues. Trimming removed 4 bases at V and 0 bases at J, with 9 bases between. The CDR3 coding sequence is TGCAGCGTTGCGCGGCAGATGAACACTGAAGCTTTCTTT. Translation gives CSVARQMNTEAFF.

In regard to this clone: A junction boundary mismatches the germline segment, possibly from a read error. The chain carries TRBV7-7 and TRBJ2-5, with TRBD2 matching 7 bases. This CDR3 is 16 amino acids long. Germline V lookup: CDR1 SSHAT, CDR2 FNYEAQ (reference sequence). The CDR3 sequence: CASSPQGTGGQETQYF. CDR3 DNA sequence: TGTGCTAGCAGTCCCCAAGGCACGGGAGGACAAGAGACCCAGTACTTC.

The chain combines TRBV23-1 with TRBJ2-5; D is uncertain. TRBV23-1 is reported as an ORF; its role is uncertain. The CDR3 is 15 amino acids. Trimming left V 4 bases short and J 1 base short, with 13 bases between. The CDR3 DNA reads TGCGCCAGCAGTCCCACACTGGGGTTCCAAGAGACCCAGTACTTC. Residues: CASSPTLGFQETQYF.

This clone was detected only a few times. The chain carries TRBV7-9 and TRBJ1-4; no definite D call. V lost 4 bases to trimming and J lost 7 bases, with 10 bases between them. CDR1 is SEHNR and CDR2 is FQNEAQ in the germline V gene (reference sequence). This CDR3 spans 13 amino acids. As DNA, the CDR3 is TGTGCCAGCAGCTCTCGGACTGTTGAAAAACTGTTTTTT. Translated: CASSSRTVEKLFF. Together with reference TRBV7-9 and TRBJ1-4, the CDR3 gives the full variable domain: DTGVSQNPRHKITKRGQNVTFRCDPISEHNRLYWYRQTLGQGPEFLTYFQNEAQLEKSRLLSDRFSAERPKGSFSTLEIQRTEQGDSAMYLCASSSRTVEKLFFGSGTQLSVL.

The rearrangement uses TRBV4-1 and TRBJ2-2; 11 nucleotides line up with TRBD1. CDR1 and CDR2 from the germline V gene are MGHRA and YSYEKL. Trimming cost V 0 bases and J 0 bases; bases outside gene matches: 9. The CDR3 spans 20 residues. CDR3 loop: CASSQDNIRTGGANTGELFF. The CDR3, as DNA: TGCGCCAGCAGCCAAGATAACATAAGGACAGGGGGCGCGAACACCGGGGAGCTGTTTTTT.

This clone was picked up a small number of times. This chain uses TRBV5-6 with TRBJ1-6; TRBD1 matches at 7 bases. CDR3 length: 14 amino acids. In germline, CDR1 is SGHDT, CDR2 YYEEEE. V dropped 3 bases and J dropped 7; count of bases not matched to a gene: 4. CDR3 protein: CASSWGQSNSPLHF. The DNA of the CDR3 is TGTGCCAGCAGCTGGGGACAGTCCAATTCACCCCTCCACTTT.

The chain joins TRBV29-1 to TRBJ1-1, with D possibly TRBD1 on 5 matching bases. The CDR3 contains 15 residues. V gave up 6 bases and J gave up 0 bases, with 17 bases separating them. Germline V gene data show CDR1 as SQVTM and CDR2 as ANQGSEA. CDR3 sequence: CSVGIPGLLNTEAFF. In DNA form, the CDR3 reads TGCAGCGTCGGCATCCCGGGACTCCTGAACACTGAAGCTTTCTTT. Drawing the rest from reference TRBV29-1 and TRBJ1-1, the complete variable domain is SAVISQKPSRDICQRGTSLTIQCQVDSQVTMMFWYRQQPGQSLTLIATANQGSEATYESGFVIDKFPISRPNLTFSTLTVSNMSPEDSSIYLCSVGIPGLLNTEAFFGQGTRLTVV.

This clone was picked up a small number of times. The V gene is TRBV10-3, the J gene TRBJ1-5; TRBD1 might be the D (6 bases). In germline, CDR1 is ENHRY, CDR2 SYGVKD. The CDR3 runs to 13 residues. V was clipped by 5 bases and J by 5 bases, with 10 bases between them. The CDR3 coding sequence is TGTGCCATCAGTAGGACAGAGGATCAGCCCCAGCATTTT. It is translated as CAISRTEDQPQHF.

The rearrangement links TRBV6-5 to TRBJ2-7, with TRBD1 identical over 10 bases. The CDR3 covers 12 residues. Germline assignment: CDR1 MNHEY and CDR2 SVGAGI. The trim removed 6 bases at V and 6 bases at J, leaving 2 bases unmatched. The chain's CDR3 is CASSDRGREQYF. The CDR3 nucleotides are TGTGCCAGCAGCGACAGGGGGCGCGAGCAGTACTTC.

This chain links TRBV19 with TRBJ1-1; maybe TRBD1 (5 bases). V lost 11 bases and J lost 9, with 34 bases in between. The CDR3 has 17 amino acids. The V gene's germline CDR1 is LNHDA and CDR2 SQIVND (reference sequence). This CDR3 is CAAQPRGQVLFVYKAFF. For the CDR3, the DNA is TGTGCCGCCCAGCCGAGGGGCCAAGTATTGTTTGTATATAAAGCTTTCTTT.

The V call is TRBV30, the J call TRBJ2-3, with 11 positions matching TRBD1. Germline trimming cut 4 bases from V and 6 bases from J; bases unmatched to any gene: 6. The CDR3 is 14 residues long. From germline, CDR1 is GTSNPN and CDR2 SVGIG (reference sequence). CDR3 in amino acids: CAWTGTGGRDTQYF. CDR3 coding DNA: TGTGCCTGGACCGGGACAGGGGGTAGGGATACGCAGTATTTT.